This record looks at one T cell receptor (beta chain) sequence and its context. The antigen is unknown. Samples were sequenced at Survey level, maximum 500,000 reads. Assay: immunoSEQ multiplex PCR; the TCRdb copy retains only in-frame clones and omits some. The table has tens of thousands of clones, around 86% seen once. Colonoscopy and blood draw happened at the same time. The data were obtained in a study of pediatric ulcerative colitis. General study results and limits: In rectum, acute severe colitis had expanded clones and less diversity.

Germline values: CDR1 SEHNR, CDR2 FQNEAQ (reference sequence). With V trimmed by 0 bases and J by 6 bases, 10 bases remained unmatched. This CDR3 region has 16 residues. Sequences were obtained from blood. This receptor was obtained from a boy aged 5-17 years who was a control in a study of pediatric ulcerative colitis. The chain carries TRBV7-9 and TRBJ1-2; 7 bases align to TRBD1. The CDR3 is CASSLAGAGGRDGYTF. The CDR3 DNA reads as TGTGCCAGCAGCTTAGCGGGTGCAGGGGGACGGGATGGCTACACCTTC. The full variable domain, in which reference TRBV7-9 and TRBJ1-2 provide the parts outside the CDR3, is DTGVSQNPRHKITKRGQNVTFRCDPISEHNRLYWYRQTLGQGPEFLTYFQNEAQLEKSRLLSDRFSAERPKGSFSTLEIQRTEQGDSAMYLCASSLAGAGGRDGYTFGSGTRLTVV.